These 18 T cell receptor beta chains originate from one sample sequenced in a study of T-cell memory formation after mild COVID-19. Via MiXCR, TCRdb re-called the 5' RACE reads, giving one row per CDR3 protein. The data show 540,000 or so distinct CDR3 sequences, with about 20% seen just once and around 13% held by the top ten. The source material was PBMCs or a T cell subset sorted from them (not recorded which). The receptors derive from an adult woman who had mild COVID-19 (a few samples of this study predate the infection). Cell type and time point are not known.

The V call is TRBV5-1, the J call TRBJ2-7, with 8 bases identical to TRBD1. Losses at the gene ends were 4 bases for V and 10 bases for J; bases not matched to a gene: 4. The CDR3 spans 11 residues. Germline V gene sequence: CDR1 SGHRS, CDR2 YFSETQ. CDR3 nucleotides: TGCGCCAGCAGCCCCGGACAGGGACAGTACTTC. Its protein is CASSPGQGQYF.

The J gene is TRBJ1-1, the V gene TRBV10-3, with 8 bases matching TRBD1. This CDR3 spans 15 amino acids. The J segment lost 3 bases and the V segment lost 3 bases, leaving 6 bases of the junction unmatched. CDR1 is ENHRY and CDR2 is SYGVKD in the germline V gene. CDR3 region: CAISDPTDRDTEAFF. The CDR3, as DNA: TGTGCCATCAGTGATCCGACGGACAGGGACACTGAAGCTTTCTTT.

The chain employs TRBV18 and TRBJ2-6, with 9 bases identical to TRBD1. V was clipped by 2 bases and J by 4 bases; unmatched bases: 3. Germline values: CDR1 KGHSH, CDR2 LQKENI. This CDR3 has 16 residues. CDR3 coding DNA: TGTGCCAGCTCACCAGGGACAGGGAAAGGGGCCAACGTCCTGACTTTC. Translation gives CASSPGTGKGANVLTF.

The rearrangement joins TRBV3-1 to TRBJ1-1; possible D gene TRBD1, 5 bases. Germline V gives CDR1 LGHDT, CDR2 YNNKEL (reference sequence). V gave up 3 bases and J gave up 3 bases, with 17 bases separating them. The CDR3 has 16 amino acids. DNA of the CDR3: TGTGCCAGCAGCCAGGAAACAGAGGGGTTGGACACTGAAGCTTTCTTT. This translates into CASSQETEGLDTEAFF. Full variable domain (outside the CDR3, taken from reference TRBV3-1 and TRBJ1-1): DTAVSQTPKYLVTQMGNDKSIKCEQNLGHDTMYWYKQDSKKFLKIMFSYNNKELIINETVPNRFSPKSPDKAHLNLHINSLELGDSAVYFCASSQETEGLDTEAFFGQGTRLTVV.

This clonotype has a count of ten or more. The V call is TRBV12-3 or TRBV12-4, the J call TRBJ2-5; 9 bases are shared with TRBD1. The CDR3 spans 15 residues. J lost 4 bases, V lost 4 bases, and 7 bases had no gene match. CDR3 bases: TGTGCCAGCAGTTCCACGACAGGGGGTGTAGAGACCCAGTACTTC. It specifies CASSSTTGGVETQYF.

The rearrangement joins TRBV19 to TRBJ2-3; D may be TRBD1 (6 bases). CDR1 and CDR2 from the germline V gene are LNHDA and SQIVND (reference sequence). The CDR3 has 14 residues. The V end was cut by 10 bases, the J end by 0 bases, with 14 bases between. DNA of the CDR3: TGTGCCACGAAAAGACAGGCAAGCACAGATACGCAGTATTTT. The encoded protein is CATKRQASTDTQYF.

This chain connects TRBV5-1 to TRBJ2-3, with TRBD2 identical over 10 bases. The CDR3 is 16 residues long. J gave up 2 bases and V 4 bases, and 7 bases lay outside the gene matches. Germline V CDR1 and CDR2: SGHRS, YFSETQ. CDR3 region: CASSEASGGLTDTQYF. CDR3 coding DNA: TGCGCCAGCAGCGAGGCTAGCGGGGGACTCACAGATACGCAGTATTTT.

This clonotype has a single count. The gene calls are TRBV20-1 and TRBJ2-3; D is perhaps TRBD1 (5 bases). V lost 0 bases and J lost 2, with 15 bases in between. The CDR3 is 16 amino acids. In germline, CDR1 is DFQATT, CDR2 SNEGSKA (reference sequence). The CDR3 nucleotides read TGCAGTGCTAGAGATATCCAGCAGGGTTTCACAGATACGCAGTATTTT. The encoded protein is CSARDIQQGFTDTQYF.

This clonotype was recorded a few times. The chain couples TRBV7-9 to TRBJ1-2, with TRBD1 as a possible D gene (6 bases). Trimming shortened V by 5 bases and J by 2 bases, and 9 bases separated the two germline ends. The germline V gene encodes CDR1 SEHNR and CDR2 FQNEAQ (reference sequence). The CDR3 is made up of 13 amino acids. CDR3 sequence (DNA): TGTGCCAGCAGCGCGGGACAAAACTATGGCTACACCTTC. Translation: CASSAGQNYGYTF.

V and J are TRBV25-1 and TRBJ1-2; D might be TRBD1 (5 bases). V gave up 6 bases and J gave up 8 bases, with 25 bases separating them. The CDR3 is made up of 16 amino acids. Germline loops: CDR1 MGHDK, CDR2 SYGVNS. DNA for the CDR3: TGTGCCAGCAGCGCCCTCCTGACGGGGACCGGCCAGGGCTACACCTTC. Translated: CASSALLTGTGQGYTF.

The chain couples TRBV12-3 or TRBV12-4 to TRBJ1-5; D is ambiguous. Trimming removed 3 bases at V and 3 bases at J, with 9 bases between. The CDR3 sequence is 14 residues long. The CDR3 DNA sequence: TGTGCCAGCAGTTTGGAGACATACAATCAGCCCCAGCATTTT. It codes for CASSLETYNQPQHF.

This clonotype was counted a few times. This chain joins TRBV7-6 and TRBJ2-7, with 8 nucleotides matching TRBD1. Germline V gene lookup returns CDR1 SGHVS and CDR2 FNYEAQ. V was pared by 0 bases and J by 6 bases, with 7 bases of the junction left unmatched. The CDR3 is made up of 15 amino acids. DNA of the CDR3: TGTGCCAGCAGCTTAGCTGGGACAGGCACCCTCGAGCAGTACTTC. Its translation: CASSLAGTGTLEQYF.

This clonotype was detected only a few times. The rearrangement joins TRBV5-1 to TRBJ2-1; D uncertain. CDR3 length: 15 residues. The germline CDR1 and CDR2 sequences are SGHRS and YFSETQ. V gave up 4 bases and J gave up 5 bases, with 16 bases separating them. CDR3: CASSPYGPYDNEQFF. CDR3 sequence (DNA): TGCGCCAGCAGCCCTTACGGGCCGTACGACAATGAGCAGTTCTTC.

A few counts support this clonotype. The V gene is TRBV7-2, the J gene TRBJ2-2; D may be TRBD2 (6 bases). Germline CDR1 SGHTA, CDR2 FQGNSA. CDR3 length: 16 amino acids. The ends were cut back, 1 base at V and 4 bases at J, with 13 bases in the middle. This chain's CDR3 is CASSLDPGVITGELFF. CDR3 nucleotides: TGTGCCAGCAGCTTAGATCCGGGAGTAATCACCGGGGAGCTGTTTTTT.

The V gene is TRBV5-6, the J gene TRBJ2-2; TRBD2 agrees at 11 bases. Unmatched junction bases numbered 5, after V lost 6 bases and J lost 1 base. Germline V gene lookup returns CDR1 SGHDT and CDR2 YYEEEE. The CDR3 extends over 16 amino acids. The CDR3 loop reads CASIGTSGGNTGELFF. CDR3 coding DNA: TGTGCCAGCATTGGAACTAGCGGGGGGAACACCGGGGAGCTGTTTTTT.

The chain uses TRBV5-6 and TRBJ2-2, with D possibly being TRBD2 (5 bases). This CDR3 has 15 residues. Trimming stripped 4 bases from V and 5 bases from J, with 15 bases between. Germline loops: CDR1 SGHDT, CDR2 YYEEEE. Here the CDR3 DNA reads TGTGCCAGCAGCCCGCTGGACTGGTGGACCGGGGAGCTGTTTTTT. It yields the protein CASSPLDWWTGELFF.

V usage is TRBV21-1 and J usage is TRBJ1-1; the D call TRBD1 from the table was never checked on the DNA. TRBV21-1 constitutes a pseudogene. This CDR3 has 13 amino acids. The CDR3 DNA is TGTGCCAGCACCACATCAGACAGGGGTGAAGCTTTCTTT. It codes for CASTTSDRGEAFF.

Only a few counts were recorded for this clonotype. The chain couples TRBV7-7 to TRBJ2-5; D gene ambiguous. CDR1 SSHAT and CDR2 FNYEAQ come from the germline V gene (reference sequence). The CDR3 is made up of 14 amino acids. V lost 3 bases and J lost 2, with 10 bases in between. The CDR3 sequence is CASSFLQEQETQYF. DNA of the CDR3: TGTGCCAGCAGCTTTCTCCAGGAGCAAGAGACCCAGTACTTC.